The next 24 T cell receptor beta chains were all read from a single sample in a study of CD8+ T cells in alopecia areata (dated by TCRdb to the late 2010s). The time point label, as the study defines it: around 22 weeks on oral tofacitinib. The sample's treatment or condition label is to be understood as: oral pan-JAK inhibitor, 5-10 mg twice daily. The protocol used for the library was the immunoSEQ multiplex PCR assay. To provide template for TCR sequencing, every sample had RNA extracted and reverse transcribed into cDNA. TCRdb stores this immuneACCESS table with in-frame sequences only. Part of the clones is absent; in the studies checked, under half of the shortfall reflects unresolved V genes, and no reason is known for the rest. Counted in this sample were roughly 200,000 clones; approximately 55% of them appeared once. 10% to 12% of the sample lies in the top ten. Here the sequenced sample was CD8+ T cells sorted from blood, taken at week 24, from a patient treated with tofacitinib. All receptors come from a human donor with alopecia areata.

This clone was picked up a small number of times. V is TRBV5-4 and J is TRBJ1-6, with unresolved D. From germline, CDR1 is SGHNT and CDR2 YYREEE (reference sequence). The CDR3 has 16 amino acids. V gave up 1 base and J gave up 5 bases, with 13 bases separating them. CDR3 sequence (DNA): TGTGCCAGCAGCTTGCGGGTCGAGAAGAATAATTCACCCCTCCACTTT. Protein sequence: CASSLRVEKNNSPLHF.

The chain links TRBV30 to TRBJ2-3; D is possibly TRBD1 or TRBD2 (6 bases each). Germline-derived CDR1 and CDR2 are GTSNPN and SVGIG (reference sequence). V was trimmed by 2 bases and J by 4 bases, leaving 10 bases between them. There are 13 residues in the CDR3. CDR3 DNA: TGTGCCTGGAGTTTGGGGGGCGCAGATACGCAGTATTTT. The encoded protein is CAWSLGGADTQYF.

The chain couples TRBV6-5 to TRBJ2-1, with D uncertain. This CDR3 region has 13 residues. Trimming cost V 5 bases and J 8 bases, with 13 bases left between them. Per germline, CDR1 MNHEY and CDR2 SVGAGI. The CDR3 reads CASSHGRLYEQFF. The CDR3 DNA reads as TGTGCCAGCAGTCACGGACGGCTCTATGAGCAGTTCTTC.

This chain joins TRBV15 and TRBJ1-2, with D possibly TRBD1 on 5 matching bases. V dropped 0 bases and J dropped 0 bases, with 8 bases sitting between them. This CDR3 region has 15 residues. Germline V gene lookup returns CDR1 LNHNV and CDR2 YYDKDF (reference sequence). The CDR3 DNA is TGTGCCACCAGCAGAGATGGGACCGCTAACTATGGCTACACCTTC. Encoded protein: CATSRDGTANYGYTF.

J is TRBJ2-3 and V is TRBV4-3, with 7 bases identical to TRBD2. This CDR3 is 15 amino acids long. The J segment lost 7 bases and the V segment lost 0 bases, leaving 7 bases of the junction unmatched. Germline V gene sequence: CDR1 LGHNA, CDR2 YSLEER. This chain's CDR3 is CASSQDRSGRNTQYF. CDR3 in DNA: TGCGCCAGCAGCCAAGATCGTAGCGGGCGGAATACGCAGTATTTT.

Only a few counts were recorded for this clone. The DNA of the CDR3 is TGTGCCATCAGTGTTTCAGGGACCGGGGAGCTGTTTTTT. Protein sequence: CAISVSGTGELFF. This chain connects TRBV10-3 to TRBJ2-2; weak D call: TRBD1 (5 bases). The V and J ends lost 4 bases and 5 bases respectively, with 8 bases between them. Germline lookup yields CDR1 ENHRY and CDR2 SYGVKD. The CDR3 is 13 amino acids.

This clone was found a few times. The chain uses TRBV29-1 and TRBJ2-2, with 7 bases aligning to TRBD2. The germline V gene encodes CDR1 SQVTM and CDR2 ANQGSEA. Trimming took 6 bases from V and 7 from J; bases not matched to a gene: 8. The CDR3 is 13 residues long. In DNA form, the CDR3 reads TGCAGCGTCTCGGGGGGTAGGAGCGGGGAGCTGTTTTTT. The encoded protein is CSVSGGRSGELFF.

This clone occurred a few times. The chain joins TRBV30 to TRBJ2-7; D gene unclear. Germline-derived CDR1 and CDR2 are GTSNPN and SVGIG (reference sequence). This CDR3 is built from 14 residues. V was pared by 4 bases and J by 2 bases, with 15 bases between. The CDR3 region has the DNA TGTGCCTGGACCCGGGCCCATGGCACCTACGAGCAGTACTTC. Amino acid sequence: CAWTRAHGTYEQYF.

For the CDR3, the DNA is TGTGCCAGCAGTTACTCTGTACAGGGTATCCCCTACGAGCAGTACTTC. It yields the protein CASSYSVQGIPYEQYF. J is TRBJ2-7 and V is TRBV6-5; D may be TRBD1 (6 bases). Germline CDR1 MNHEY, CDR2 SVGAGI. The CDR3 spans 16 residues. V shed 0 bases and J shed 2 bases, with 14 bases lying between them.

The gene calls are TRBV10-3 and TRBJ1-2, with D possibly matching TRBD1 (6 bases). The CDR3 runs to 15 residues. Germline V gene lookup returns CDR1 ENHRY and CDR2 SYGVKD. V lost 3 bases and J lost 4, with 15 bases in between. The CDR3 nucleotides are TGTGCCATCAGTGAACAGAAGCAGGGGACCTATGGCTACACCTTC. It is translated as CAISEQKQGTYGYTF.

The V and J genes are TRBV2 and TRBJ1-5; unclear D gene. V lost 3 bases and J 0 bases, leaving 6 bases between the germline ends. This CDR3 comprises 14 residues. The germline CDR1 and CDR2 sequences are SNHLY and FYNNEI. In DNA form, the CDR3 reads TGTGCCAGCAGTGACAGTTATAGCAATCAGCCCCAGCATTTT. Protein: CASSDSYSNQPQHF.

A note on this clone: Sequence at one end of the junction differs from germline and may be a read error. The chain employs TRBV29-1 and TRBJ2-3, with 10 bases matching TRBD1. There are 14 residues in the CDR3. CDR1 and CDR2 (germline): SQVTM, ANQGSEA. CDR3 nucleotide sequence: TGCAGCGTCGAAGACAGGGGGCGCATCGATACGCAGTATTTT. This encodes CSVEDRGRIDTQYF.

By frequency in the sample, this clone is medium-sized. The CDR3 here is CASSGGTEGTEAFF. DNA of the CDR3: TGTGCCAGCAGCGGGGGGACAGAAGGCACTGAAGCTTTCTTT. This sequence joins TRBV5-6 and TRBJ1-1, with TRBD1 matching over 7 bases. V dropped 4 bases and J dropped 4; count of bases not matched to a gene: 7. Germline CDR1 SGHDT, CDR2 YYEEEE. The CDR3 covers 14 residues.

Turning to this clone: The sample contains more than one DNA sequence encoding this CDR3. The V gene is TRBV30, the J gene TRBJ1-1; no clear D gene. Trimming left V 3 bases short and J 1 base short, with 6 bases between. The CDR3 contains 12 residues. Looked up from germline, CDR1 is GTSNPN and CDR2 is SVGIG (reference sequence). The CDR3: CAWSLGNTEAFF. The CDR3 bases are TGTGCCTGGAGCCTGGGGAACACTGAAGCTTTCTTT. Variable domain in full (rest from reference TRBV30 and TRBJ1-1): SQTIHQWPATLVQPVGSPLSLECTVEGTSNPNLYWYRQAAGRGLQLLFYSVGIGQISSEVPQNLSASRPQDRQFILSSKKLLLSDSGFYLCAWSLGNTEAFFGQGTRLTVV.

This sequence joins TRBV10-3 and TRBJ1-2; D is unclear. CDR3 length equals 13 residues. V shed 6 bases and J shed 0 bases, with 8 bases lying between them. Germline CDR1 ENHRY, CDR2 SYGVKD. The CDR3 protein is CAIRDRANYGYTF. In DNA form, the CDR3 reads TGTGCCATCAGGGACCGAGCTAACTATGGCTACACCTTC.

The rearrangement joins TRBV19 to TRBJ2-3, with TRBD1 identical over 10 bases. Per germline, CDR1 LNHDA and CDR2 SQIVND (reference sequence). The length of the CDR3 is 15 residues. After removal of 6 bases from V and 5 bases from J, the junction contained 8 bases not matched to a gene. The CDR3 bases are TGTGCCAGTAGCCATGACAGGGGGCAGGGAGATACGCAGTATTTT. Protein product: CASSHDRGQGDTQYF.

This clone has just a few counts. V and J are TRBV2 and TRBJ2-1; unclear D gene. From germline, CDR1 is SNHLY and CDR2 FYNNEI. The CDR3 extends over 12 amino acids. The V gene lost 6 bases and the J gene lost 8 bases, with 11 bases spanning the gap. The CDR3 sequence is CASRPEYDEQFF. CDR3 nucleotides: TGTGCCAGCAGGCCCGAATATGATGAGCAGTTCTTC.

This clone occurred a few times. The chain is built from TRBV9 and TRBJ1-1; no clear D gene. Germline V gives CDR1 SGDLS, CDR2 YYNGEE. CDR3 length: 14 residues. V shed 0 bases and J shed 1 base, with 7 bases lying between them. The CDR3 sequence is CASSVARGNTEAFF. In DNA form, the CDR3 reads TGTGCCAGCAGCGTAGCACGGGGGAACACTGAAGCTTTCTTT.

The genes are TRBV13 and TRBJ2-3, with 8 bases matching TRBD1. Per the germline V gene, CDR1 is PRHDT and CDR2 is FYEKMQ (reference sequence). This CDR3 spans 16 amino acids. J was trimmed by 4 bases and V by 5 bases; bases with no gene match: 11. The CDR3 sequence: CASSQRTGLAPDTQYF. The CDR3, as DNA: TGTGCCAGCAGCCAAAGGACAGGGCTGGCCCCAGATACGCAGTATTTT.

The chain has TRBV4-3 and TRBJ2-3; D is perhaps TRBD2 (6 bases). V dropped 0 bases and J dropped 9 bases, with 13 bases sitting between them. This CDR3 contains 14 residues. Germline assignment: CDR1 LGHNA and CDR2 YSLEER. CDR3 coding DNA: TGCGCCAGCAGCCAAGATAACCAGAGCGGGACGCAGTATTTT. This encodes CASSQDNQSGTQYF.

The J gene is TRBJ2-5, the V gene TRBV29-1; possible D gene TRBD1, 6 bases. Trimming cost V 1 base and J 4 bases, with 10 bases left between them. This CDR3 spans 13 amino acids. CDR1 and CDR2 from the germline V gene are SQVTM and ANQGSEA. CDR3 loop: CSVEGRGRETQYF. The CDR3 DNA sequence: TGCAGCGTTGAAGGCAGGGGTCGAGAGACCCAGTACTTC.

The CDR3 sequence is CSVVEGQGAWQPQHF. The CDR3 DNA is TGCAGCGTTGTTGAGGGACAGGGGGCTTGGCAGCCCCAGCATTTT. This chain connects TRBV29-1 to TRBJ1-5, with TRBD1 matching 12 bases. V shed 4 bases, J shed 7 bases, and the junction held 8 bases outside the gene matches. Germline assignment: CDR1 SQVTM and CDR2 ANQGSEA. The CDR3 runs to 15 residues.

The chain links TRBV25-1 to TRBJ1-2; no clear D gene. Trimming pared 7 bases from V and 5 bases from J, leaving 8 bases between. Germline V gene sequence: CDR1 MGHDK, CDR2 SYGVNS. The CDR3 runs 11 residues. The CDR3 loop is CASKTAYGYTF. The CDR3, as DNA: TGTGCCAGCAAAACAGCTTATGGCTACACCTTC.

CDR3 coding DNA: TGTGCCAGCAGCCCCGGGACTAGCGGCTACGAGCAGTACTTC. The encoded protein is CASSPGTSGYEQYF. The rearrangement uses TRBV7-6 and TRBJ2-7; TRBD2 aligns across 11 bases. Trimming at V came to 5 bases and at J to 3 bases, leaving 3 bases not matched to a gene. The CDR3 extends over 14 amino acids. Germline CDR1 reads SGHVS; CDR2 reads FNYEAQ.